This T cell receptor (beta chain) is from a study of CD8 T cells in Susac syndrome. Concerning this clonotype itself: Its target is not known.

It was with random hexamers that 0.5 to 1 ug RNA was reverse transcribed. A multiplex approach, immunoSEQ multiplex PCR, amplified TCR beta CDR3 across 54 Vbeta and 13 Jbeta. TCRdb re-called the immunoSEQ multiplex PCR reads with MiXCR, one entry per CDR3 protein. The top ten hold 0.25% to 0.35% of the sample, which has approximately 110,000 distinct CDR3 sequences, 80% to 95% seen once. The junction had 11 bases not matched to a gene; V was cut back by 4 bases and J by 9 bases. Per the germline V gene, CDR1 is SGHNT and CDR2 is YYREEE (reference sequence). This CDR3 is built from 15 residues. Findings and limits, study-wide: The authors acknowledged that the study's TCR sequencing and HLA analysis involved relatively few individuals.

The sequenced target, TCR beta, came from blood CD8+ and CD4+ T cells. TEMRA cells were FACS-enriched, and CD8+ and CD4+ T cells were isolated negatively. This chain connects TRBV5-4 to TRBJ2-1, with TRBD1 matching 9 bases. The TCR sequence derives from a human donor with multiple sclerosis. Sequences were obtained from CD8+ T cells from PBMCs. The chain's CDR3 is CASSPKWTGVAEQFF. The DNA of the CDR3 is TGTGCCAGCAGCCCAAAGTGGACAGGGGTCGCTGAGCAGTTCTTC.